This T cell receptor beta chain was sequenced for a study of T-cell reconstitution after alpha-beta-depleted transplantation in children. CDR3 length: 19 amino acids. Germline V gene data show CDR1 as SGHDN and CDR2 as FVKESK. The V and J ends lost 4 bases and 2 bases, in that order; junction bases with no gene match: 17. Unique molecular identifiers featured in how the TCRbeta library was prepared. A single record per CDR3 protein comes from TCRdb applying MiXCR to the PCR reads. Seen here are fewer than 550,000 distinct CDR3 sequences, 10% to 12% observed once, and the top ten hold 14%. Points from the study as a whole: Several hundred expanded graft clones reportedly supplied alpha-beta T cells about two months after transplant. Certain patients had high TCRbeta diversity at day 60, and it came from recipient T cells and thymic progenitors that survived. From newly produced T cells came most of the T-cell counts and diversity one year after transplant.

With respect to this clonotype: No antigen is known for it.

The rearrangement uses TRBV14 and TRBJ2-7; 10 nucleotides agree with TRBD2. This receptor was identified in a female patient between 2 and 15 years old who had a stem cell transplant for aplastic anemia, so the T cells may come from the graft donor. Material: PBMCs, mostly from graft donor cells, obtained 180 days after TCRalphabeta/CD19-depleted stem cell transplant. In DNA, the CDR3 is TGTGCCAGCAGCCCAGAGGCTTGGCTAGCGGGAGACCTAACCTACGAGCAGTACTTC. It specifies CASSPEAWLAGDLTYEQYF.